These 14 T cell receptor beta chains originate from one sample sequenced in a study of shared T cell receptors in the human thymus. The data were produced by immunoSEQ multiplex PCR, yet TCRdb's version contains in-frame clones alone and is incomplete. The data contain 500,000 to 550,000 clones, approximately 80% of them singletons. The data also belong to a second study, concerning human thymus T cells.

The sample consisted of thymocytes. The receptors originated from a boy younger than two with a congenital heart defect.

The chain combines TRBV19 with TRBJ1-1, with D perhaps TRBD1 (6 bases). Looked up from germline, CDR1 is LNHDA and CDR2 is SQIVND (reference sequence). This CDR3 has 15 residues. V shed 2 bases and J shed 3 bases, with 13 bases lying between them. The CDR3 loop reads CASSITGKGDTEAFF. CDR3 DNA sequence: TGTGCCAGTAGTATAACAGGCAAGGGGGACACTGAAGCTTTCTTT.

The rearrangement links TRBV27 to TRBJ2-7; 9 nucleotides line up with TRBD1. Unmatched junction bases numbered 9, after V lost 5 bases and J lost 7 bases. CDR3 size: 14 residues. Germline V gives CDR1 MNHEY, CDR2 SMNVEV (reference sequence). This CDR3 reads CASSPGTGNLEQYF. For the CDR3, the DNA is TGTGCCAGCAGTCCCGGGACAGGGAATTTGGAGCAGTACTTC.

The J gene is TRBJ2-4, the V gene TRBV5-8; tentatively, D is TRBD1 (6 bases). The CDR3 extends over 13 amino acids. Trimming removed 8 bases from V and 5 bases from J, with 14 bases in between. The germline V gene has CDR1 SGHTS and CDR2 YDEGEE. In DNA, the CDR3 is TGTGCCAGACTGGACAGATTAGAAAACATTCAGTACTTC. The encoded protein is CARLDRLENIQYF.

This clone was detected once. J is TRBJ1-2 and V is TRBV27; unclear D gene. The CDR3 contains 12 residues. CDR1 is MNHEY, CDR2 SMNVEV, per germline (reference sequence). V lost 8 bases to trimming and J lost 8 bases, with 15 bases between them. The CDR3 nucleotides read TGTGCCAGCCCCCGCGCGGTACGGGGCTACACCTTC. Its protein is CASPRAVRGYTF.

This clone was seen more than once but under ten times. The chain joins TRBV14 to TRBJ2-5, with 7 bases identical to TRBD2. The CDR3 has 13 amino acids. The J segment lost 5 bases and the V segment lost 4 bases, leaving 4 bases of the junction unmatched. Looked up from germline, CDR1 is SGHDN and CDR2 is FVKESK. Here the CDR3 reads CASSPVGGETQYF. Written as DNA, the CDR3 is TGTGCCAGCAGCCCGGTGGGAGGGGAGACCCAGTACTTC.

This rearrangement joins TRBV27 to TRBJ1-5, with D possibly TRBD1 on 5 matching bases. Trimming stripped 5 bases from V and 3 bases from J, with 11 bases between. CDR1 and CDR2 (germline): MNHEY, SMNVEV (reference sequence). The CDR3 runs to 14 residues. The CDR3 here is CASSPGHTNQPQHF. CDR3 DNA sequence: TGTGCCAGCAGTCCCGGACACACCAATCAGCCCCAGCATTTT.

The chain joins TRBV29-1 to TRBJ1-2, with 10 bases aligning to TRBD1. Per germline, CDR1 SQVTM and CDR2 ANQGSEA. This CDR3 is 15 amino acids long. Trimming took 4 bases from V and 6 from J; bases not matched to a gene: 11. Here the CDR3 reads CSVGGDRGTLHGYTF. CDR3 DNA: TGCAGCGTTGGGGGGGACAGGGGAACCCTCCATGGCTACACCTTC.

The chain couples TRBV19 to TRBJ2-1, with 7 bases identical to TRBD1. The germline V gene encodes CDR1 LNHDA and CDR2 SQIVND (reference sequence). The CDR3 contains 16 residues. The V and J ends lost 6 bases and 0 bases, in that order; junction bases with no gene match: 8. The CDR3 here is CASRNRDSGSYNEQFF. In DNA, the CDR3 is TGTGCCAGTAGGAACCGGGACAGTGGCTCCTACAATGAGCAGTTCTTC.

The chain carries TRBV7-2 and TRBJ2-5; 8 nucleotides align to TRBD1. The CDR3 extends over 17 amino acids. The ends lost 4 bases at V and 0 bases at J; junction bases unmatched: 10. CDR1 SGHTA and CDR2 FQGNSA come from the germline V gene. In nucleotides, the CDR3 is TGTGCCAGCAGCTACACACGCCACAGGGGGAACCAAGAGACCCAGTACTTC. Translated: CASSYTRHRGNQETQYF.

The chain recombines TRBV7-6 with TRBJ1-5; 9 bases are shared with TRBD1. This CDR3 is 17 amino acids long. Germline V gene lookup returns CDR1 SGHVS and CDR2 FNYEAQ. Trimming at V came to 4 bases and at J to 4 bases, leaving 11 bases not matched to a gene. The CDR3 DNA reads TGTGCCAGCAGCTCCCAATCTGAGGACAGGGGAAATCAGCCCCAGCATTTT. Its translation: CASSSQSEDRGNQPQHF.

The V call is TRBV27, the J call TRBJ1-5, with D possibly being TRBD1 (6 bases). Germline V gene lookup returns CDR1 MNHEY and CDR2 SMNVEV (reference sequence). The CDR3 sequence is 14 residues long. V shed 2 bases and J shed 5 bases, with 10 bases lying between them. This CDR3 reads CASSLQGPDQPQHF. The DNA for the CDR3 is TGTGCCAGCAGTTTACAGGGGCCTGATCAGCCCCAGCATTTT.

Concerning this clone itself: This CDR3 is also generated by other DNA sequences in the sample. The CDR3 here is CASSYSGGEKLFF. Here the CDR3 DNA reads TGTGCCAGCAGTTACTCGGGAGGCGAAAAACTGTTTTTT. V and J are TRBV6-5 and TRBJ1-4; D uncertain. The CDR3 is made up of 13 amino acids. Trimming shortened V by 0 bases and J by 8 bases, and 7 bases separated the two germline ends. The V gene's germline CDR1 is MNHEY and CDR2 SVGAGI.

This chain links TRBV27 with TRBJ2-7; 9 bases fit TRBD2. CDR1 MNHEY and CDR2 SMNVEV come from the germline V gene (reference sequence). J was trimmed by 3 bases and V by 3 bases; bases with no gene match: 6. The CDR3 is 15 residues long. Here the CDR3 reads CASSFGREGFYEQYF. CDR3 in DNA: TGTGCCAGCAGTTTCGGGCGGGAGGGATTCTACGAGCAGTACTTC.

As concerns this clone: A junction boundary mismatches the germline segment, possibly from a read error. The CDR3 coding sequence is TGCAGCGCAATGGACAGGGACGAAGACTATGGCTACCCCTTC. Translating it yields CSAMDRDEDYGYPF. This chain connects TRBV29-1 to TRBJ1-2; TRBD1 aligns across 8 bases. The CDR3 consists of 14 residues. Germline CDR1 SQVTM, CDR2 ANQGSEA.